This T cell receptor (beta chain) was recovered during a study of chemoradiotherapy in HPV16-positive cancers. Overall study results and limits: Candidate HPV-specific clones and E7-related TCR motifs grew in tumor during treatment.

Generated by immunoSEQ multiplex PCR, the TCRdb table keeps only in-frame clones and is missing some. The sample has roughly 16,000 clones; approximately 75% are singletons. V lost 3 bases and J lost 11, with 13 bases in between. This CDR3 is built from 12 residues. Germline values: CDR1 SGHTA, CDR2 FQGNSA. Turning to this clone: The target antigen is unknown.

Collection took place from a patient who underwent chemoradiotherapy. The rearrangement uses TRBV7-2 and TRBJ1-1, with D possibly TRBD1 on 5 matching bases. The clonotype comes from a human donor with HPV-associated anogenital cancer. The CDR3 spells CASSFIRDAAFF. The DNA of the CDR3 is TGTGCCAGCAGCTTTATCAGGGATGCGGCTTTCTTT.